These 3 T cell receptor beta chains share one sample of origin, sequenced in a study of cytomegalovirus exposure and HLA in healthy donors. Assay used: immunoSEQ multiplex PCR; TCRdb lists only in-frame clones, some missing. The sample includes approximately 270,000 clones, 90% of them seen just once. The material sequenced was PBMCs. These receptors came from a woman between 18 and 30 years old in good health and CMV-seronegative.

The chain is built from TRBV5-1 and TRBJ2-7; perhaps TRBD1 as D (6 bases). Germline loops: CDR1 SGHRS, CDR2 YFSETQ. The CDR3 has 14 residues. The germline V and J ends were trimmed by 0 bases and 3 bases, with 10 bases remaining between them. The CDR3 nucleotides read TGCGCCAGCAGCTTGGGGCAGGGGTTCTACGAGCAGTACTTC. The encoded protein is CASSLGQGFYEQYF.

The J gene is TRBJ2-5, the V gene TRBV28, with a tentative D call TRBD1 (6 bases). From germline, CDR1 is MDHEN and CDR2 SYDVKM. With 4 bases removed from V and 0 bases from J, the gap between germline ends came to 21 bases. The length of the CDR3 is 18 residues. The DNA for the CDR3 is TGTGCCAGCAGTTCCTCGGTCATGGACAGCCTATACCAAGAGACCCAGTACTTC. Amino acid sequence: CASSSSVMDSLYQETQYF.

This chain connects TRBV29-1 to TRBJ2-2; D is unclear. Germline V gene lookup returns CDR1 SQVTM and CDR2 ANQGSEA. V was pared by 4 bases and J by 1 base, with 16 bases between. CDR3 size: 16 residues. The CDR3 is CSVVIKTKGNTGELFF. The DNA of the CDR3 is TGCAGCGTTGTTATTAAGACAAAAGGGAACACCGGGGAGCTGTTTTTT.